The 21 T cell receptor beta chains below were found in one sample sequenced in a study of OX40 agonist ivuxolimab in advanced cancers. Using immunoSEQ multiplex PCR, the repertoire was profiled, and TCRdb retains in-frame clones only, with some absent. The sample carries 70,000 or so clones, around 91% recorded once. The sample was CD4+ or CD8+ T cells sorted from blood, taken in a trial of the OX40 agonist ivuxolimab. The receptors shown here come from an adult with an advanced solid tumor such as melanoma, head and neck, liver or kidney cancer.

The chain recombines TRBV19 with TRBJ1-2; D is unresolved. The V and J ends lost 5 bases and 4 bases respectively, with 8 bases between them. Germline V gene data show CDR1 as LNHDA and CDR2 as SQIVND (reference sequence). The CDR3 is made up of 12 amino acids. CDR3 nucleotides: TGTGCCAGTAGTGTACAGCTCTATGGCTACACCTTC. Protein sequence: CASSVQLYGYTF.

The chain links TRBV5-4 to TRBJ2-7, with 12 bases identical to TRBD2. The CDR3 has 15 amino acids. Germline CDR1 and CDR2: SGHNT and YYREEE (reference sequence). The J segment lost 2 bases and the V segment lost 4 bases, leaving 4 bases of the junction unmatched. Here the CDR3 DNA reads TGTGCCAGCAGCCGTCTAGCGGGGGGGACCTACGAGCAGTACTTC. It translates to CASSRLAGGTYEQYF.

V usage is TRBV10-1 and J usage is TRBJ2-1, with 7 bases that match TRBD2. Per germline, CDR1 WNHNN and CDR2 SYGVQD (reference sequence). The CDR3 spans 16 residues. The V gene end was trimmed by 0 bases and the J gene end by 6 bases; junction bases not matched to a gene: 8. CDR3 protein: CASSESRPSGRNEQFF. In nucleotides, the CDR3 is TGCGCCAGCAGTGAGTCGCGGCCTAGCGGTCGCAATGAGCAGTTCTTC.

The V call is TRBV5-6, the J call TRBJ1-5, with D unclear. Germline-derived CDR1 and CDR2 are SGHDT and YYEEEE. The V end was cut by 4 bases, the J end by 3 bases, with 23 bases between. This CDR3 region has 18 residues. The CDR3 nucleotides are TGTGCCAGCAGCATGACCGGGCCCCGGAATCTCGACAATCAGCCCCAGCATTTT. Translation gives CASSMTGPRNLDNQPQHF.

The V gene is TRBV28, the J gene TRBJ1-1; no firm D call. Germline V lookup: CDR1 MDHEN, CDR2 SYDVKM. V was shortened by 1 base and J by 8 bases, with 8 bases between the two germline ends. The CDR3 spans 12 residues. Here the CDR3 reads CASSLSSGEAFF. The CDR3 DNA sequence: TGTGCCAGCAGTTTATCATCCGGAGAAGCTTTCTTT.

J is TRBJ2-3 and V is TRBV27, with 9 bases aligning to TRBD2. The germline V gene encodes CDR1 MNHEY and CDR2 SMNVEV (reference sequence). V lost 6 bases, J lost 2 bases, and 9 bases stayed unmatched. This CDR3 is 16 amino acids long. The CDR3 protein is CASSLLAGKLTDTQYF. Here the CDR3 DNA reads TGTGCCAGCAGCCTACTAGCGGGTAAACTCACAGATACGCAGTATTTT.

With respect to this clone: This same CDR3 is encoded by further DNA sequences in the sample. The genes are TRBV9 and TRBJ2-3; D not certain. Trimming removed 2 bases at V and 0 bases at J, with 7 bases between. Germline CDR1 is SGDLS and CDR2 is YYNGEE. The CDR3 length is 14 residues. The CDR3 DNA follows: TGTGCCAGCAGCGTTGGGGTGAGCACAGATACGCAGTATTTT. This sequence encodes CASSVGVSTDTQYF.

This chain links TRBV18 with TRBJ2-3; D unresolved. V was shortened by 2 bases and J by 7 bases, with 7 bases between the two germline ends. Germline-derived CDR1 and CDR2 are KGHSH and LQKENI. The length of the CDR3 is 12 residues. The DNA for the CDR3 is TGTGCCAGCTCACCAATTGAGAATACGCAGTATTTT. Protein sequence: CASSPIENTQYF. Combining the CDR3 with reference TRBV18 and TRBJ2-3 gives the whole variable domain NAGVMQNPRHLVRRRGQEARLRCSPMKGHSHVYWYRQLPEEGLKFMVYLQKENIIDESGMPKERFSAEFPKEGPSILRIQQVVRGDSAAYFCASSPIENTQYFGPGTRLTVL.

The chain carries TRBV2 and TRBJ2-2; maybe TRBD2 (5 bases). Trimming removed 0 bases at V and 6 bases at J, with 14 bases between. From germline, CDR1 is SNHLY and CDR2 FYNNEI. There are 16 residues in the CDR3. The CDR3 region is CASSEAGAAVAGELFF. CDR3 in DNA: TGTGCCAGCAGTGAAGCGGGAGCGGCTGTCGCCGGGGAGCTGTTTTTT.

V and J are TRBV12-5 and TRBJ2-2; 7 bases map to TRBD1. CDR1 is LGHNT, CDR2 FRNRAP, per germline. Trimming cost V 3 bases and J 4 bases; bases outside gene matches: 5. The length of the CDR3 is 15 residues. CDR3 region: CASGFRTGPTGELFF. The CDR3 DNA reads TGTGCTAGTGGTTTCAGGACAGGACCCACCGGGGAGCTGTTTTTT.

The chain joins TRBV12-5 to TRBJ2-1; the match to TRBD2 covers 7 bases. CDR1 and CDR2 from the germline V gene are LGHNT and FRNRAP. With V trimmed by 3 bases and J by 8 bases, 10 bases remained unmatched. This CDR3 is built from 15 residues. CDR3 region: CASGLGGRGLDEQFF. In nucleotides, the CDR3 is TGTGCTAGTGGTTTAGGCGGGAGAGGGTTGGATGAGCAGTTCTTC. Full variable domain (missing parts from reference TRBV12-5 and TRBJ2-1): DARVTQTPRHKVTEMGQEVTMRCQPILGHNTVFWYRQTMMQGLELLAYFRNRAPLDDSGMPKDRFSAEMPDATLATLKIQPSEPRDSAVYFCASGLGGRGLDEQFFGPGTRLTVL.

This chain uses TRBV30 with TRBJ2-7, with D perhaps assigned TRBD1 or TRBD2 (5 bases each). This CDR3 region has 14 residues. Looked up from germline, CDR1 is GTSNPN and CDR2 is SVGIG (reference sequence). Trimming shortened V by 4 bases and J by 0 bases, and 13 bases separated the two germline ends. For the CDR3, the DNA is TGTGCCTGGACCCCGGGACGGAGCTCCTACGAGCAGTACTTC. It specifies CAWTPGRSSYEQYF.

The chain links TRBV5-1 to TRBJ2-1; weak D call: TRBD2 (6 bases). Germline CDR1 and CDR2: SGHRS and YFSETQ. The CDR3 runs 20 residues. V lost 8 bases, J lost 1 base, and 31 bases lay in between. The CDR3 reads CASLGPRVAEKKPSYNEQFF. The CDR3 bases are TGCGCCAGTCTCGGCCCTAGGGTAGCGGAAAAAAAACCGTCCTACAATGAGCAGTTCTTC.

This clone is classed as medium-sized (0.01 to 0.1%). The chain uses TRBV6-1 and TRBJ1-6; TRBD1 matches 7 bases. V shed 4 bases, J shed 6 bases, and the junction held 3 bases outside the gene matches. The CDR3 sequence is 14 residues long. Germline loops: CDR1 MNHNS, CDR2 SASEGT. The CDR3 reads CASSGDSGNSPLHF. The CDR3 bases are TGTGCCAGCAGTGGGGACAGCGGTAATTCACCCCTCCACTTT.

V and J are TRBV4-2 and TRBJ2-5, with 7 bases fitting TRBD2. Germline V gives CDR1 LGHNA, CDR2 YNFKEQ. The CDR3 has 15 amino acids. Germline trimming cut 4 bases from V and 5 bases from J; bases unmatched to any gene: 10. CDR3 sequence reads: CASSPHGGEGETQYF. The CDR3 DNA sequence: TGTGCCAGCAGCCCCCACGGCGGGGAGGGGGAGACCCAGTACTTC.

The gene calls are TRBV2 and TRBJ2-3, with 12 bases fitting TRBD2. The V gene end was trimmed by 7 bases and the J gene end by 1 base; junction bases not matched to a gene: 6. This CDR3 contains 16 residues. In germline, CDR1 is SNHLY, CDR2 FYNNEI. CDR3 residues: CASTPPSGGGTDTQYF. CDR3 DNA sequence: TGTGCCAGCACCCCCCCTAGCGGGGGGGGCACAGATACGCAGTATTTT.

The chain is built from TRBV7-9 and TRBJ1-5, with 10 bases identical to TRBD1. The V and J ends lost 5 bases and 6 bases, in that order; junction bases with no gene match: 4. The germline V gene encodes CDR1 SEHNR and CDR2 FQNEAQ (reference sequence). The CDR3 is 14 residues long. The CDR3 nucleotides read TGTGCCAGCAGCCGACAGGGGGCTGGTCAGCCCCAGCATTTT. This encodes CASSRQGAGQPQHF.

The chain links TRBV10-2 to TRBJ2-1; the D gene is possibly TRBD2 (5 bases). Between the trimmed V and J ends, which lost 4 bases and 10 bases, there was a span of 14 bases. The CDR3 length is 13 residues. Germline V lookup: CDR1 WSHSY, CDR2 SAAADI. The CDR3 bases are TGCGCCAGCAGTGTGCTAGCTGCTAGGGAGCAGTTCTTC. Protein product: CASSVLAAREQFF.

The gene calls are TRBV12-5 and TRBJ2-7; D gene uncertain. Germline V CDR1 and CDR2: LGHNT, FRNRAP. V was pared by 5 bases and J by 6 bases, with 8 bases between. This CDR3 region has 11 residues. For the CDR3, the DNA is TGTGCTAGTGGTGCCCATTCCGAGCAGTACTTC. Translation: CASGAHSEQYF.

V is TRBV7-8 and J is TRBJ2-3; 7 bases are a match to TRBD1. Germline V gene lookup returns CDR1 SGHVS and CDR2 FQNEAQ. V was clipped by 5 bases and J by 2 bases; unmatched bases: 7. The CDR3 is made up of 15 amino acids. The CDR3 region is CASSPSGQPTDTQYF. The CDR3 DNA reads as TGTGCCAGCAGCCCCTCGGGACAGCCCACAGATACGCAGTATTTT.

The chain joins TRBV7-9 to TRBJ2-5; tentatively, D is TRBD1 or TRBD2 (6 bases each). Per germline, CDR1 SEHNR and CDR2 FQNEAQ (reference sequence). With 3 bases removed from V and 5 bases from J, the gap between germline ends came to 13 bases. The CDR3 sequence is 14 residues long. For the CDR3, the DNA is TGTGCCAGCAGCTTGGCAGGGGCGGGGGAGACCCAGTACTTC. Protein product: CASSLAGAGETQYF.